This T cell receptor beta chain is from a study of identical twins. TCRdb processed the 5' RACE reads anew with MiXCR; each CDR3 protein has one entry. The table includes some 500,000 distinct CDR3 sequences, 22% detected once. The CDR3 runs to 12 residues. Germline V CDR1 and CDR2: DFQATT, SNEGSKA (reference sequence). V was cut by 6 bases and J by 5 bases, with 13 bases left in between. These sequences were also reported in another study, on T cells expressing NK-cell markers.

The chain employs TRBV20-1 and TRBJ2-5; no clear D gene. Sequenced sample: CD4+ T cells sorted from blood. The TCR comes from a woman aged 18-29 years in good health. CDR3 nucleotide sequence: TGCAGTGCCAGTTTGCTGCCGGAGACCCAGTACTTC. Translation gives CSASLLPETQYF.